This T cell receptor beta chain was sequenced in a study of OX40 agonist ivuxolimab in advanced cancers. Study context: A diagnosis of hepatocellular carcinoma, melanoma, renal cell or head and neck cancer was present in dose-escalation patients. Therapy given before enrollment (anti-PD-1, anti-PD-L1 or anti-CTLA-4) was allowed, and under 45% had some. Whole-study results and caveats: At doses 0.1 to 3.0 mg/kg, CD4+ and CD8+ clones expanded.

The CDR3 has 11 residues. With 3 bases removed from V and 9 bases from J, the gap between germline ends came to 7 bases. Per germline, CDR1 SGDLS and CDR2 YYNGEE. Exclusion applied to patients with autoimmune disease history or systemic immunosuppression. Sequencing used immunoSEQ multiplex PCR; TCRdb keeps in-frame clones, though not all of them. The table shows approximately 90,000 clones, with 90% to 95% occurring only once. Turning to this clone: Its antigen is undetermined.

The material sequenced was CD4+ or CD8+ T cells sorted from blood, taken in a trial of the OX40 agonist ivuxolimab. This receptor was identified in an adult with an advanced solid tumor such as melanoma, head and neck, liver or kidney cancer. This chain uses TRBV9 with TRBJ2-1; D unclear. CDR3 residues: CASSGKIEQFF. CDR3 coding DNA: TGTGCCAGCAGCGGAAAGATTGAGCAGTTCTTC.